The 15 T cell receptor beta chains in this list originate from one sample, sequenced in a study of blood T cells in healthy people across ages. A second roughly 7 to 12 cycle PCR used barcoded and J-beta primers. TCRdb re-derived calls from the 5' RACE reads in MiXCR, one entry per CDR3 protein. Of over 700,000 distinct CDR3 sequences in the sample, about 48% were seen once. Input material: blood. Receptor source: a man older than 75 in good health.

In its sample, this clonotype was seen a few times. The CDR3 nucleotides read TGCAGTGCTAGACCAACTAGCGGGAGTTGGGATGAGCAGTTCTTC. This translates into CSARPTSGSWDEQFF. This chain uses TRBV20-1 with TRBJ2-1, with 11 bases identical to TRBD2. CDR1 DFQATT and CDR2 SNEGSKA come from the germline V gene (reference sequence). The CDR3 extends over 15 amino acids. J was trimmed by 8 bases and V by 2 bases; bases with no gene match: 8.

J is TRBJ1-4 and V is TRBV29-1, with TRBD1 as a possible D gene (5 bases). CDR1 is SQVTM, CDR2 ANQGSEA, per germline. The CDR3 is 13 residues long. The V gene lost 4 bases and the J gene lost 8 bases, with 14 bases spanning the gap. CDR3 residues: CSVARSRGEKLFF. CDR3 coding DNA: TGCAGCGTTGCCCGAAGCCGGGGCGAAAAACTGTTTTTT.

V usage is TRBV10-3 and J usage is TRBJ2-1, with 7 bases identical to TRBD2. This CDR3 has 15 residues. Looked up from germline, CDR1 is ENHRY and CDR2 is SYGVKD. The J segment lost 6 bases and the V segment lost 10 bases, leaving 15 bases of the junction unmatched. The CDR3 reads CATQVWREPVNEQFF. The CDR3 DNA is TGTGCCACCCAGGTTTGGCGGGAGCCGGTCAATGAGCAGTTCTTC.

This clonotype has a handful of counts. The rearrangement joins TRBV5-1 to TRBJ1-2; D gene uncertain. V dropped 0 bases and J dropped 8 bases, with 11 bases sitting between them. The CDR3 length is 13 residues. Germline assignment: CDR1 SGHRS and CDR2 YFSETQ. The chain's CDR3 is CASSLGQSLGYTF. For the CDR3, the DNA is TGCGCCAGCAGCTTGGGGCAGTCCCTGGGCTACACCTTC.

This clonotype was detected many times. The V gene is TRBV29-1, the J gene TRBJ2-5, with D possibly matching TRBD2 (5 bases). Per germline, CDR1 SQVTM and CDR2 ANQGSEA. V was clipped by 3 bases and J by 2 bases, with 7 bases between them. CDR3 length: 12 residues. The CDR3 DNA follows: TGCAGCGTTGACGAGGGTCAAGAGACCCAGTACTTC. Its translation is CSVDEGQETQYF. The variable domain in full, with the rest retrieved from reference TRBV29-1 and TRBJ2-5, is SAVISQKPSRDICQRGTSLTIQCQVDSQVTMMFWYRQQPGQSLTLIATANQGSEATYESGFVIDKFPISRPNLTFSTLTVSNMSPEDSSIYLCSVDEGQETQYFGPGTRLLVL.

This chain joins TRBV7-9 and TRBJ2-5; 12 nucleotides line up with TRBD2. The DNA matches TRBJ2-7 better at its end, which makes the J call doubtful. The CDR3 has 16 residues. Germline V lookup: CDR1 SEHNR, CDR2 FQNEAQ (reference sequence). This CDR3 is CASSGGLAGNLGEQYF. In DNA, the CDR3 is TGTGCCAGCAGCGGCGGACTAGCGGGAAATTTGGGCGAGCAGTACTTC.

J is TRBJ2-3 and V is TRBV6-5, with a weak D call TRBD2 (5 bases). CDR1 MNHEY and CDR2 SVGAGI come from the germline V gene. CDR3 length equals 14 residues. V was cut by 0 bases and J by 5 bases, with 9 bases left in between. The CDR3: CASSYSTGEDTQYF. CDR3 DNA: TGTGCCAGCAGTTACTCGACCGGGGAAGATACGCAGTATTTT.

The table lists this clonotype with a few counts. A read error may be the cause here, since a much bigger clone is one base away. The chain links TRBV3-1 to TRBJ2-7, with a tentative D call TRBD2 (5 bases). The CDR3 runs 15 residues. Trimming took off 0 bases at V and 7 bases at J, with 16 bases between the two ends. The V gene's germline CDR1 is LGHDT and CDR2 YNNKEL (reference sequence). The chain's CDR3 is CASSQDRLAHNEQYF. In DNA form, the CDR3 reads TGTGCCAGCAGCCAAGATCGCCTAGCCCACAATGAGCAGTACTTC.

The J gene is TRBJ2-7, the V gene TRBV10-3; D gene ambiguous. The CDR3 totals 13 residues. Trimming cost V 2 bases and J 5 bases, with 10 bases left between them. Germline lookup yields CDR1 ENHRY and CDR2 SYGVKD. CDR3 coding DNA: TGTGCCATCAGTGAGAGGGATAACCACGAGCAGTACTTC. It encodes CAISERDNHEQYF.

In this sample, this clonotype turned up a few times. The CDR3 loop is CATSQGVYNEQFF. The CDR3 nucleotides read TGTGCCACCAGTCAGGGAGTATACAATGAGCAGTTCTTC. V and J are TRBV15 and TRBJ2-1, with D possibly called TRBD1 or TRBD2 (5 bases each). The CDR3 totals 13 residues. The germline V and J ends were trimmed by 6 bases and 4 bases, with 10 bases remaining between them. Per germline, CDR1 LNHNV and CDR2 YYDKDF (reference sequence).

This clonotype has a count of ten or more. The chain joins TRBV9 to TRBJ2-1, with D perhaps matching TRBD1 (6 bases). V was pared by 9 bases and J by 6 bases, with 19 bases between. The CDR3 is made up of 14 amino acids. The germline gives CDR1 SGDLS, CDR2 YYNGEE. The CDR3 is CATGPGQLTNEQFF. CDR3 DNA: TGTGCCACCGGTCCGGGACAACTAACCAATGAGCAGTTCTTC.

This clonotype was seen repeatedly, ten times or more. This sequence joins TRBV21-1 and TRBJ1-2; TRBD1 was called by the table and not checked on the DNA. TRBV21-1 is annotated as a pseudogene. This CDR3 is built from 16 residues. The CDR3 here is CASSGRDAPGDYGYTF. The DNA of the CDR3 is TGTGCCAGCAGCGGCCGGGACGCCCCCGGGGACTATGGCTACACCTTC.

The J gene is TRBJ1-2, the V gene TRBV12-3 or TRBV12-4; D unresolved. Trimming cost V 6 bases and J 8 bases, with 19 bases left between them. The CDR3 loop spans 14 amino acids. The CDR3 protein is CASSATAERRGYTF. The CDR3 coding sequence is TGTGCCAGCAGCGCTACGGCCGAGCGCCGAGGCTACACCTTC.

This chain connects TRBV20-1 to TRBJ2-2; tentatively, D is TRBD1 or TRBD2 (6 bases each). CDR3 length: 17 amino acids. The germline V gene has CDR1 DFQATT and CDR2 SNEGSKA (reference sequence). Trimming took 2 bases from V and 4 from J, leaving 20 bases between them. CDR3 region: CSARPHGGIGGTGELFF. The CDR3 nucleotides read TGCAGTGCTAGACCCCACGGCGGGATAGGGGGCACCGGGGAGCTGTTTTTT.

The chain employs TRBV5-6 and TRBJ1-4, with D possibly matching TRBD1 (6 bases). The V end was cut by 4 bases, the J end by 5 bases, with 15 bases between. The CDR3 runs 15 residues. Germline CDR1 SGHDT, CDR2 YYEEEE. The DNA for the CDR3 is TGTGCCAGCAGCCCGGCCGGACAGCTAAATGAAAAACTGTTTTTT. The encoded protein is CASSPAGQLNEKLFF.